This TCR beta chain was sequenced during a study of blood T cell repertoires in COVID-19. This clone appeared a single time. Only in-frame clones appear in the TCRdb table, and some are missing; sequencing was by immunoSEQ multiplex PCR. The sample includes about 68,000 clones, approximately 92% seen only once; the top ten take 6.9%. This CDR3 contains 16 residues. V gave up 2 bases and J gave up 7 bases; unmatched junction bases: 5. CDR1 and CDR2 (germline): LGHDT, YNNKEL (reference sequence). The sequencing sample was made of peripheral blood. This chain joins TRBV3-1 (or the pseudogene TRBV3-2) and TRBJ2-2; 12 bases are shared with TRBD2. The TCR originated in a human donor in a cohort sampled during active COVID-19. In nucleotides, the CDR3 is TGTGCCAGCAGCCAACCCACTAGCGGGGGGATCGGGGAGCTGTTTTTT. Its translation: CASSQPTSGGIGELFF.